This entry lists 21 T cell receptor beta chains sequenced from one sample in a study of early T cells in non-severe SARS-CoV-2 infection. MiXCR, applied by TCRdb to the 5' RACE reads, yields one record per CDR3 protein. The table records more than 25,000 distinct CDR3 sequences, 4.6% of them present only once. The sequenced sample was whole blood. The receptors derive from an adult who was a healthcare worker with PCR-confirmed SARS-CoV-2 infection or an uninfected control (not recorded which).

The chain couples TRBV28 to TRBJ1-2; no clear D gene. Per the germline V gene, CDR1 is MDHEN and CDR2 is SYDVKM. This CDR3 comprises 12 residues. Deletions cut 3 bases from V and 8 bases from J, with 10 bases between. DNA for the CDR3: TGTGCCAGCAGTTTGAGGTCTCGCGGCTACACCTTC. It is translated as CASSLRSRGYTF.

In its sample, this clonotype was seen a few times. The genes are TRBV5-1 and TRBJ1-3; no firm D call. Germline V gene data show CDR1 as SGHRS and CDR2 as YFSETQ. The V end lost 1 base, the J end lost 2 bases, and 16 bases lay between the germline ends. This CDR3 spans 17 amino acids. Written as DNA, the CDR3 is TGCGCCAGCAGCTTGAGTTTCGCGAGCGAACCTGGAAACACCATATATTTT. Its translation is CASSLSFASEPGNTIYF.

V usage is TRBV19 and J usage is TRBJ1-4; D is undetermined. The CDR3 has 14 amino acids. Germline assignment: CDR1 LNHDA and CDR2 SQIVND (reference sequence). V was pared by 3 bases and J by 4 bases, with 9 bases between. CDR3 DNA: TGTGCCAGTAGTATTAGACGGAGTAATGAAAAACTGTTTTTT. Residues: CASSIRRSNEKLFF. Looking up the rest from reference TRBV19 and TRBJ1-4 gives the full variable domain: DGGITQSPKYLFRKEGQNVTLSCEQNLNHDAMYWYRQDPGQGLRLIYYSQIVNDFQKGDIAEGYSVSREKKESFPLTVTSAQKNPTAFYLCASSIRRSNEKLFFGSGTQLSVL.

This clonotype was recorded many times. The genes are TRBV11-2 and TRBJ1-1, with D perhaps matching TRBD1 (5 bases). This CDR3 is 13 amino acids long. The germline gives CDR1 SGHAT, CDR2 FQNNGV. Trimming took 11 bases from V and 1 from J, leaving 14 bases between them. CDR3 sequence: CAEETETNTEAFF. The CDR3 DNA reads TGTGCCGAAGAGACAGAGACGAACACTGAAGCTTTCTTT.

Many counts were recorded for this clonotype. The chain employs TRBV20-1 and TRBJ1-2; TRBD1 agrees at 11 bases. This CDR3 is 15 amino acids long. CDR1 DFQATT and CDR2 SNEGSKA come from the germline V gene (reference sequence). J gave up 6 bases and V 3 bases, and 9 bases lay outside the gene matches. CDR3 nucleotide sequence: TGCAGTGCTAGGGACAGGGGGCGCGGAATAGATGGCTACACCTTC. It yields the protein CSARDRGRGIDGYTF.

Ten or more counts support this clonotype. This chain links TRBV11-2 with TRBJ1-6; D ambiguous. There are 16 residues in the CDR3. With 6 bases removed from V and 7 bases from J, the gap between germline ends came to 19 bases. Per germline, CDR1 SGHAT and CDR2 FQNNGV. The CDR3 nucleotides are TGTGCCAGCAGGGACTCCCTGGGCCCCTCCAATTCACCCCTCCACTTT. Protein product: CASRDSLGPSNSPLHF.

In this sample, this clonotype turned up a few times. The chain links TRBV29-1 to TRBJ2-1; no reliable D call. Germline-derived CDR1 and CDR2 are SQVTM and ANQGSEA. The V end lost 4 bases, the J end lost 0 bases, and 7 bases lay between the germline ends. This CDR3 is built from 13 residues. The CDR3 region has the DNA TGCAGCGTTGTGTTTAGCTCCTACAATGAGCAGTTCTTC. Its protein product is CSVVFSSYNEQFF.

This clonotype was counted at least ten times. The rearrangement uses TRBV15 and TRBJ1-4, with D tentatively TRBD1 (5 bases). Between the trimmed V and J ends, which lost 4 bases and 4 bases, there was a span of 13 bases. In germline, CDR1 is LNHNV, CDR2 YYDKDF (reference sequence). The CDR3 length is 15 residues. The CDR3 coding sequence is TGTGCCACCAGCACTGACAGCTTTTATAATGAAAAACTGTTTTTT. This sequence encodes CATSTDSFYNEKLFF. The full variable domain, its missing parts supplied by reference TRBV15 and TRBJ1-4, is DAMVIQNPRYQVTQFGKPVTLSCSQTLNHNVMYWYQQKSSQAPKLLFHYYDKDFNNEADTPDNFQSRRPNTSFCFLDIRSPGLGDTAMYLCATSTDSFYNEKLFFGSGTQLSVL.

This clonotype was detected a few times. The V call is TRBV7-3, the J call TRBJ2-6; D call uncertain. This CDR3 comprises 16 residues. CDR1 and CDR2 from the germline V gene are SGHTA and FQGTGA. The germline V and J ends were trimmed by 4 bases and 3 bases, with 13 bases remaining between them. The CDR3 DNA reads as TGTGCCAGCAGCTACCCGCTTGATGGTGGGGCCAACGTCCTGACTTTC. It yields the protein CASSYPLDGGANVLTF.

This clonotype was seen many times. This rearrangement joins TRBV7-9 to TRBJ2-1; 8 nucleotides align to TRBD2. This CDR3 has 15 amino acids. With V trimmed by 5 bases and J by 3 bases, 6 bases remained unmatched. Germline CDR1 is SEHNR and CDR2 is FQNEAQ (reference sequence). CDR3 region: CASSLREGIYNEQFF. The DNA of the CDR3 is TGTGCCAGCAGCCTCCGGGAGGGCATCTACAATGAGCAGTTCTTC.

This clonotype was seen many times. The chain recombines TRBV4-2 with TRBJ1-2; TRBD1 is a possible D gene (6 bases). The length of the CDR3 is 16 residues. Between the trimmed V and J ends, which lost 0 bases and 4 bases, there was a span of 15 bases. Germline V gene data show CDR1 as LGHNA and CDR2 as YNFKEQ. CDR3 amino acids: CASSQDTGGVPYGYTF. The DNA of the CDR3 is TGTGCCAGCAGCCAAGATACCGGGGGCGTCCCCTATGGCTACACCTTC.

This clonotype was picked up a small number of times. The CDR3 coding sequence is TGTGCCAGCAGCTTAGTTAGCGGACAAATAAACACCGGGGAGCTGTTTTTT. It is translated as CASSLVSGQINTGELFF. V is TRBV11-2 and J is TRBJ2-2; D perhaps matches TRBD2 (6 bases). Germline CDR1 reads SGHAT; CDR2 reads FQNNGV. Deletions cut 1 base from V and 2 bases from J, with 14 bases between. CDR3 size: 17 residues.

This clonotype was counted a few times. The genes are TRBV27 and TRBJ2-1; D is unresolved. V was pared by 2 bases and J by 10 bases, with 24 bases between. The CDR3 has 17 residues. Germline V lookup: CDR1 MNHEY, CDR2 SMNVEV (reference sequence). CDR3 region: CASSLRPRGDQPREQFF. The CDR3, as DNA: TGTGCCAGCAGTTTACGCCCCAGAGGAGACCAACCCCGAGAGCAGTTCTTC.

This clonotype was observed at least ten times. The chain links TRBV4-1 to TRBJ2-7; the D gene is possibly TRBD2 (6 bases). Trimming left V 1 base short and J 7 bases short, with 20 bases between. CDR3 length equals 16 residues. Germline V CDR1 and CDR2: MGHRA, YSYEKL. This CDR3 reads CASSQGPRARGGEQYF. In nucleotides, the CDR3 is TGCGCCAGCAGCCAAGGGCCGCGGGCGCGGGGTGGGGAGCAGTACTTC.

This clonotype was counted at least ten times. This chain links TRBV10-2 with TRBJ1-1, with D possibly being TRBD1 (6 bases). Looked up from germline, CDR1 is WSHSY and CDR2 is SAAADI. Trimming removed 4 bases from V and 5 bases from J, with 14 bases in between. This CDR3 comprises 14 residues. The CDR3 reads CASSGIQGRTEAFF. The CDR3, as DNA: TGCGCCAGCAGTGGAATACAGGGTCGTACTGAAGCTTTCTTT.

There are many counts of this clonotype. The CDR3 DNA sequence: TGTGCCACCCTGGGACAGGGAAACACTGAAGCTTTCTTT. Its translation is CATLGQGNTEAFF. The chain has TRBV11-1 and TRBJ1-1; 9 nucleotides align to TRBD1. V shed 10 bases and J 2 bases; nucleotides not matched to a gene: 5. The CDR3 loop spans 13 amino acids. Germline loops: CDR1 SGHAT, CDR2 FQDESV (reference sequence). Drawing the rest from reference TRBV11-1 and TRBJ1-1, the complete variable domain is EAEVAQSPRYKITEKSQAVAFWCDPISGHATLYWYRQILGQGPELLVQFQDESVVDDSQLPKDRFSAERLKGVDSTLKIQPAELGDSAMYLCATLGQGNTEAFFGQGTRLTVV.

This clonotype was seen repeatedly, ten times or more. This chain uses TRBV19 with TRBJ1-5; a possible D gene is TRBD1 (6 bases). Per the germline V gene, CDR1 is LNHDA and CDR2 is SQIVND (reference sequence). Trimming took 7 bases from V and 9 from J, leaving 25 bases between them. This CDR3 region has 16 residues. The CDR3 DNA reads as TGTGCCAGTACCCCCGGTAGTCAGGGGTTATTCCGGCCCCAGCATTTT. Residues: CASTPGSQGLFRPQHF.

This clonotype was seen repeatedly, ten times or more. The rearrangement links TRBV6-1 to TRBJ1-1; a weak D match, TRBD1 (5 bases). The germline CDR1 and CDR2 sequences are MNHNS and SASEGT. There are 13 residues in the CDR3. Trimming removed 4 bases from V and 0 bases from J, with 6 bases in between. The DNA for the CDR3 is TGTGCCAGCAGTGGACAGATGAACACTGAAGCTTTCTTT. As protein: CASSGQMNTEAFF.

The table lists this clonotype with many counts. This chain links TRBV20-1 with TRBJ2-5, with 10 bases identical to TRBD1. Germline values: CDR1 DFQATT, CDR2 SNEGSKA (reference sequence). The CDR3 contains 16 residues. The V and J ends lost 0 bases and 5 bases, in that order; junction bases with no gene match: 9. This CDR3 is CSARDWDRGGLETQYF. The CDR3 DNA is TGCAGTGCTAGAGATTGGGACAGGGGAGGCTTGGAGACCCAGTACTTC.

This clonotype came up many times. This sequence joins TRBV7-2 and TRBJ1-2, with D tentatively TRBD1 (6 bases). Trimming took off 7 bases at V and 4 bases at J, with 19 bases between the two ends. Germline values: CDR1 SGHTA, CDR2 FQGNSA. The CDR3 has 15 amino acids. CDR3 in DNA: TGTGCCAGCACCCGGGCCGGGGGCGGAACCTATGGCTACACCTTC. Its protein is CASTRAGGGTYGYTF.

This clonotype occurred a few times. CDR3 amino acids: CASSLKETQYF. CDR3 DNA: TGTGCCAGCAGCTTAAAGGAGACCCAGTACTTC. The genes are TRBV11-2 and TRBJ2-5; D gene uncertain. CDR3 size: 11 residues. Between the trimmed V and J ends, which lost 2 bases and 5 bases, there was a span of 3 bases. Germline V gene sequence: CDR1 SGHAT, CDR2 FQNNGV.